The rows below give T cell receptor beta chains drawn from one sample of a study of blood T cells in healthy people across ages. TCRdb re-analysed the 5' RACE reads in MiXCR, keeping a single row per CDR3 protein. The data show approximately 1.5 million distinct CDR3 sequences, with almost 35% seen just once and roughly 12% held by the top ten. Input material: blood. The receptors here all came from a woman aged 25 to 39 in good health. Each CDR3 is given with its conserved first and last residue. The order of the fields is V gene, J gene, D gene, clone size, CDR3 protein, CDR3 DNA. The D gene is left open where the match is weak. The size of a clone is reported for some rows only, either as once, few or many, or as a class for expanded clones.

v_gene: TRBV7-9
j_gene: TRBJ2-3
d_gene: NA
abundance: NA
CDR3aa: CASTPRESQADTQYF
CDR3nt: TGTGCCAGCACCCCCCGGGAAAGCCAGGCAGATACGCAGTATTTT

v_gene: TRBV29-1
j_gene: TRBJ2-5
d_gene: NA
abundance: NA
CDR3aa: CSVGGGTETQYF
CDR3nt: TGCAGCGTTGGTGGGGGTACGGAGACCCAGTACTTC

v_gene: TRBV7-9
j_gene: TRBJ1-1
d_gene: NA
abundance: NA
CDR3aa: CASSLGDGGAFF
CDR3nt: TGCGCCAGCAGCTTAGGAGACGGGGGAGCTTTCTTT

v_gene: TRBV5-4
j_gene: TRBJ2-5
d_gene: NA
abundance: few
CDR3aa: CASSSNDVTQYF
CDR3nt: TGTGCCAGCAGTTCCAACGACGTGACCCAGTACTTC

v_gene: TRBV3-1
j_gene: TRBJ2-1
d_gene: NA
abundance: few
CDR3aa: CASSRALSVDEQFF
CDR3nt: TGTGCCAGCAGCCGGGCTCTTTCTGTCGATGAGCAGTTCTTC

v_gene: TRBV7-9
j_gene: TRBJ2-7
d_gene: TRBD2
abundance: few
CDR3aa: CASSPRDYPHEQYF
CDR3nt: TGTGCCAGCAGCCCCCGGGACTATCCCCACGAGCAGTACTTC

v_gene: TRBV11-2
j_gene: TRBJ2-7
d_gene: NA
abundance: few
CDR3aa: CASSLVGSRGYDEQYF
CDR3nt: TGTGCCAGCAGCTTAGTCGGGTCAAGGGGATACGACGAGCAGTACTTC

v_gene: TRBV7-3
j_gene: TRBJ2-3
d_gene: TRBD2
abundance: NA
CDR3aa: CASIIGGGSTDTQYF
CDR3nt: TGTGCCAGCATCATCGGGGGGGGAAGCACAGATACGCAGTATTTT

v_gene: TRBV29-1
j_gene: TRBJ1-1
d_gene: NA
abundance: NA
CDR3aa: CSVPKGSTEAFF
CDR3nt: TGCAGCGTCCCAAAGGGGTCCACTGAAGCTTTCTTT

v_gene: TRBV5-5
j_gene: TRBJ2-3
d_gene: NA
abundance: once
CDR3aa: CASSLGDPQAIRLTQYF
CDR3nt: TGTGCCAGCAGCTTGGGGGATCCACAGGCGATAAGGTTGACGCAGTATTTT

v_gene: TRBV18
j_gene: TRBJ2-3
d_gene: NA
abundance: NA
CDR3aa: CASSSPISRDTQYF
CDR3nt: TGTGCCAGCTCATCACCGATATCGAGAGATACGCAGTATTTT

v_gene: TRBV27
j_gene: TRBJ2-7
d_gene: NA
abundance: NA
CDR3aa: CASAQGTLYEQYF
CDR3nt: TGTGCCAGCGCACAGGGTACCCTCTACGAGCAGTACTTC

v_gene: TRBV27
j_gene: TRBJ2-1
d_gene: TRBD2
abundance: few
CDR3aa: CASNPGTSGKYEQFF
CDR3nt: TGTGCCAGCAACCCCGGGACTAGCGGGAAGTATGAGCAGTTCTTC

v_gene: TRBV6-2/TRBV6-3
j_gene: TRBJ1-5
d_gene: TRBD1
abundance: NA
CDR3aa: CASSYLRGQGAVSNQPQHF
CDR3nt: TGTGCCAGCAGTTACCTACGTGGACAGGGGGCTGTCAGCAATCAGCCCCAGCATTTT

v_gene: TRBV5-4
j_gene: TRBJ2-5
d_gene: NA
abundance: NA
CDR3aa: CASSSGGGPETQYF
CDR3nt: TGTGCCAGCAGCTCGGGCGGGGGCCCAGAGACCCAGTACTTC

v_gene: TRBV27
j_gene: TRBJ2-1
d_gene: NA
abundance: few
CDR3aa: CASSLLPGPSRNNEQFF
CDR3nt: TGTGCCAGCAGTTTACTGCCCGGCCCGTCCAGGAACAATGAGCAGTTCTTC

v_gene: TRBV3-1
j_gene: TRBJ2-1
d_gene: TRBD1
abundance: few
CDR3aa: CASSPGGTGSYNEQFF
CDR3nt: TGTGCCAGCAGCCCAGGGGGAACTGGGTCGTACAATGAGCAGTTCTTC

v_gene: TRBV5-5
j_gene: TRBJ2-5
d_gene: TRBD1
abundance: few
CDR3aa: CASSYAEGANAIQETQYF
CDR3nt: TGTGCCAGCAGTTATGCCGAGGGGGCTAATGCAATCCAAGAGACCCAGTACTTC

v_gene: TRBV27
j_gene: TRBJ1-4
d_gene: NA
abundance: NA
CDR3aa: CASRYAGATNEKLFF
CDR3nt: TGTGCCAGCCGCTACGCAGGGGCAACTAATGAAAAACTGTTTTTT

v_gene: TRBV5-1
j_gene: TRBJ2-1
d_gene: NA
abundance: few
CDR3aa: CASSLGDTTYNEQFF
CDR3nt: TGCGCCAGCAGCTTGGGAGATACGACATACAATGAGCAGTTCTTC

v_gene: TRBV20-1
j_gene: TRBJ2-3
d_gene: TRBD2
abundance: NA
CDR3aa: CKLGIAGTSTDTQYF
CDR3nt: TGCAAGCTAGGGATAGCGGGAACTAGCACAGATACGCAGTATTTT

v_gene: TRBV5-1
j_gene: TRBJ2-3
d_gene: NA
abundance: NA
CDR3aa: CASSLAQGNADAQYF
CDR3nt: TGCGCCAGCAGTCTGGCGCAGGGAAACGCAGATGCGCAGTATTTT

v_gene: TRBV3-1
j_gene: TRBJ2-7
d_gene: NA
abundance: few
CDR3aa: CASSQEYGQESYEQYF
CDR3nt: TGTGCCAGCAGCCAAGAGTATGGGCAGGAGAGCTACGAGCAGTACTTC

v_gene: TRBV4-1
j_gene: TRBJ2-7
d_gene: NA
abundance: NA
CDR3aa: CVSSQAGAKSEQYF
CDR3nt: TGCGTCAGCAGCCAGGCCGGGGCTAAAAGCGAGCAGTACTTC

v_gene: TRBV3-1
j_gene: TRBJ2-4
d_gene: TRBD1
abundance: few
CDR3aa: CASSRGHQGVGAKNIQYF
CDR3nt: TGTGCCAGCAGCCGCGGCCACCAGGGGGTGGGAGCCAAAAACATTCAGTACTTC